The 5 T cell receptor beta chains reported below all come from one sample, sequenced in a study of T-cell memory formation after mild COVID-19. MiXCR, run by TCRdb on the 5' RACE reads, gives a single entry per CDR3 protein. The sample has some 160,000 distinct CDR3 sequences, roughly 28% seen once. Sequencing used PBMCs or a T cell subset sorted from them (not recorded which). These receptors all come from an adult woman who had mild COVID-19 (a few samples of this study predate the infection). Cell type and time point are not known.

This clonotype showed up just a few times. V gene TRBV28 combines with J gene TRBJ2-7; no definite D call. Germline CDR1 reads MDHEN; CDR2 reads SYDVKM. This CDR3 is built from 14 residues. Deletions cut 4 bases from V and 1 base from J, with 11 bases between. DNA for the CDR3: TGTGCCAGCAGTTCTGCTAGTAGGTCCTACGAGCAGTACTTC. The encoded protein is CASSSASRSYEQYF.

The chain carries TRBV3-1 and TRBJ1-1; D unresolved. CDR1 and CDR2 from the germline V gene are LGHDT and YNNKEL (reference sequence). CDR3 size: 16 residues. V lost 1 base, J lost 3 bases, and 15 bases lay in between. CDR3 sequence reads: CASSQAGSGVDTEAFF. CDR3 nucleotides: TGTGCCAGCAGCCAAGCGGGGTCGGGAGTGGACACTGAAGCTTTCTTT. The variable domain in full, completed from reference TRBV3-1 and TRBJ1-1, reads DTAVSQTPKYLVTQMGNDKSIKCEQNLGHDTMYWYKQDSKKFLKIMFSYNNKELIINETVPNRFSPKSPDKAHLNLHINSLELGDSAVYFCASSQAGSGVDTEAFFGQGTRLTVV.

The chain combines TRBV3-1 with TRBJ1-1, with TRBD1 identical over 7 bases. Trimming removed 1 base from V and 1 base from J; junction bases left unmatched: 9. Per germline, CDR1 LGHDT and CDR2 YNNKEL (reference sequence). This CDR3 has 17 amino acids. In DNA, the CDR3 is TGTGCCAGCAGCCAAGTCCCTGGACAGGCTGGGAACACTGAAGCTTTCTTT. Its translation is CASSQVPGQAGNTEAFF.

By sample fraction, this clonotype is medium-sized. This chain links TRBV5-1 with TRBJ2-2, with D hard to call. This CDR3 is built from 12 residues. The V gene's germline CDR1 is SGHRS and CDR2 YFSETQ. Between the trimmed V and J ends, which lost 5 bases and 4 bases, there was a span of 6 bases. Here the CDR3 reads CASSWVTGELFF. CDR3 in DNA: TGCGCCAGCAGTTGGGTCACCGGGGAGCTGTTTTTT.

The V and J genes are TRBV7-2 and TRBJ2-1; D is possibly TRBD1 (5 bases). Looked up from germline, CDR1 is SGHTA and CDR2 is FQGNSA. This CDR3 comprises 14 residues. V was clipped by 1 base and J by 8 bases, with 12 bases between them. The CDR3 nucleotides read TGTGCCAGCAGCTTAGTCAGGGCCGGAGATGAGCAGTTCTTC. Protein sequence: CASSLVRAGDEQFF.